The clone carrying this T cell receptor beta chain was recorded a few times. Germline CDR1 and CDR2: SGHTA and FQGNSA. Trimming stripped 2 bases from V and 2 bases from J, with 13 bases between. This CDR3 is 16 amino acids long. The sample originates from a study of blood T cells in healthy people across ages. Primed by a sample-barcoded 5' primer and a J-beta primer mix, a second PCR proceeded for roughly 6 to 12 cycles. TCRdb re-called the 5' RACE reads with MiXCR, one entry per CDR3 protein. This table holds hundreds of thousands of distinct CDR3 sequences, roughly three fifths found once. This chain joins TRBV7-2 and TRBJ2-1; D is uncertain. The sequence derives from a man aged 35 to 55 in good health. Sequencing was carried out using blood. CDR3 sequence: CASSLFMEGTYNEQFF. For the CDR3, the DNA is TGTGCCAGCAGCTTATTTATGGAAGGAACCTACAATGAGCAGTTCTTC. The full variable domain, with the rest looked up from reference TRBV7-2 and TRBJ2-1, is GAGVSQSPSNKVTEKGKDVELRCDPISGHTALYWYRQSLGQGLEFLIYFQGNSAPDKSGLPSDRFSAERTGGSVSTLTIQRTQQEDSAVYLCASSLFMEGTYNEQFFGPGTRLTVL.